This T cell receptor (beta chain) was recovered during a study of CD8+ T cells in alopecia areata. Whole-study findings and limits: Lesional scalp, especially alopecia totalis/universalis, showed higher clonality than normal scalp. Among the top 100, expanded CD8+ clones were significantly decreased by tofacitinib, as was scalp clonality. Since there was just one nonresponder, nobody can yet say how baseline CD8+ expansion ties to response. Amid tofacitinib therapy, many expanded lesional clones stayed present in scalp and blood.

For this clone: Its antigen is not identified.

The treatment was: oral pan-JAK inhibitor, 5-10 mg twice daily. Following RNA extraction, reverse transcription yielded cDNA that acted as the sequencing template. Produced via immunoSEQ multiplex PCR; TCRdb's table is partial and in-frame only. The profile shows a few hundred thousand clones, more than 30% of them singletons. Germline values: CDR1 SGHDT, CDR2 YYEEEE. Germline trimming cut 0 bases from V and 7 bases from J; bases unmatched to any gene: 16. CDR3 length: 18 amino acids. The material sequenced was CD4+ T cells sorted from blood, taken at approximately week 34, from a patient treated with tofacitinib. V is TRBV5-6 and J is TRBJ2-1; 7 bases align to TRBD2. This receptor was identified in a human donor with alopecia areata. CDR3 sequence: CASSLGPFLAGVENEQFF. CDR3 DNA sequence: TGTGCCAGCAGCTTGGGACCCTTTCTGGCGGGAGTGGAAAATGAGCAGTTCTTC.